These T cell receptor beta chains were read from a single sample in a study of blood T cell dynamics during melanoma immunotherapy. Profiled with immunoSEQ multiplex PCR; TCRdb holds only in-frame clones, not every one. In the table there are 8,600 or so clones, roughly four fifths of which are singletons. Sequencing used blood, obtained from a patient treated with checkpoint blockade. The source of these receptors is a human donor with melanoma. Both conserved end residues are part of each CDR3. The order of the fields is D gene, clone size, V gene, J gene, CDR3 length, CDR3 protein, CDR3 DNA. A D gene is named only where the DNA matches it firmly. The listing skips clone size in some rows; elsewhere it reads once, few, many or a size class.

TRBD1	NA	TRBV28	TRBJ1-4	16	CASSSPTGTANEKLFF	TGTGCCAGCAGTTCCCCCACCGGGACAGCTAATGAAAAACTGTTTTTT
TRBD1	NA	TRBV6-5	TRBJ2-7	14	CASSPPGQGGEQYF	TGTGCCAGCAGTCCCCCGGGACAGGGAGGCGAGCAGTACTTC
NA	NA	TRBV28	TRBJ1-5	16	CASSLGPDTSNQPQHF	TGTGCCAGCAGTTTAGGTCCGGACACTAGCAATCAGCCCCAGCATTTT
NA	few	TRBV30	TRBJ2-2	13	CAWRQGGTGELFF	TGTGCCTGGAGACAGGGCGGCACCGGGGAGCTGTTTTTT
TRBD1	NA	TRBV6-1	TRBJ2-7	12	CASKGQVYEQYF	TGTGCCAGCAAGGGACAGGTCTACGAGCAGTACTTC
TRBD2	NA	TRBV5-1	TRBJ2-5	19	CASSLARSSSGGAEETQYF	TGCGCCAGCAGCTTGGCTCGCTCTTCTAGCGGGGGGGCCGAGGAGACCCAGTACTTC
NA	NA	TRBV7-6	TRBJ1-6	13	CASSLELDSPLHF	TGTGCCAGCAGCTTAGAATTAGATTCACCCCTCCACTTT
TRBD2	NA	TRBV14	TRBJ2-2	15	CASSQQAGANGELFF	TGTGCCAGCAGCCAACAGGCGGGAGCCAACGGGGAGCTGTTTTTT
NA	few	TRBV27	TRBJ1-2	12	CASSSTGGGYTF	TGTGCCAGCAGTTCCACGGGGGGCGGCTACACCTTC
TRBD2	NA	TRBV27	TRBJ2-1	18	CASSSPQLLAGGPGEQFF	TGTGCCAGCAGTTCCCCCCAACTACTAGCGGGGGGGCCTGGTGAGCAGTTCTTC
TRBD1	NA	TRBV10-2	TRBJ1-1	14	CATRDRGGYTEAFF	TGCGCAACTAGGGACAGGGGGGGGTACACTGAAGCTTTCTTT
NA	NA	TRBV28	TRBJ1-3	16	CASRAAGTSSGNTIYF	TGTGCCAGCAGAGCGGCCGGGACAAGCTCTGGAAACACCATATATTTT
NA	NA	TRBV2	TRBJ2-2	14	CASRGGPNTGELFF	TGTGCCAGCAGAGGCGGGCCGAACACCGGGGAGCTGTTTTTT
NA	few	TRBV30	TRBJ1-4	14	CAWSRTPTNEKLFF	TGTGCCTGGAGTCGGACACCGACTAATGAAAAACTGTTTTTT
TRBD2	once	TRBV2	TRBJ2-7	13	CAWTGEGSYEQYF	TGTGCCTGGACGGGGGAGGGATCCTACGAGCAGTACTTC
NA	NA	TRBV10-2	TRBJ2-3	15	CATCFQGIPTDTQYF	TGCGCCACCTGCTTCCAGGGTATCCCCACAGATACGCAGTATTTT
TRBD2	few	TRBV27	TRBJ2-5	14	CATTQLAGEETQYF	TGTGCCACAACCCAACTAGCGGGAGAAGAGACCCAGTACTTC
TRBD2	NA	TRBV6-1	TRBJ2-3	15	CASSPGTSGVDTQYF	TGTGCCAGCAGTCCCGGGACTAGCGGGGTTGATACGCAGTATTTT
TRBD1	NA	TRBV10-1	TRBJ2-3	12	CASSPGQGTQYF	TGCGCCAGCAGTCCGGGACAGGGGACGCAGTATTTT
TRBD1	few	TRBV4-2	TRBJ2-7	17	CASSQGVMGQGSYEQYF	TGTGCCAGCAGCCAAGGCGTAATGGGACAGGGGTCCTACGAGCAGTACTTC
NA	once	TRBV12-5	TRBJ1-3	14	CASARGVAGNTIYF	TGTGCTAGTGCCCGGGGGGTGGCTGGAAACACCATATATTTT
TRBD1	NA	TRBV27	TRBJ2-7	13	CASSLNSGGEQYF	TGTGCCAGCAGTCTCAATTCAGGGGGCGAGCAGTACTTC
NA	few	TRBV5-1	TRBJ1-2	14	CASSVGQGLDGYTF	TGCGCCAGCAGCGTGGGACAAGGGTTAGATGGCTACACCTTC
TRBD1	NA	TRBV7-9	TRBJ1-6	16	CASSRLPGQGNSPLHF	TGTGCCAGCAGCCGATTACCCGGACAGGGGAATTCACCCCTCCACTTT
NA	NA	TRBV2	TRBJ1-3	12	CASSPAGNTIYF	TGTGCCAGCAGTCCCGCTGGAAACACCATATATTTT
NA	NA	TRBV6-6	TRBJ2-3	14	CASSYGGGADTQYF	TGTGCCAGCAGTTATGGGGGTGGCGCAGATACGCAGTATTTT
NA	NA	TRBV19	TRBJ2-2	15	CASSTYFPNTGELFF	TGTGCCAGTAGTACTTATTTTCCGAACACCGGGGAGCTGTTTTTT
NA	NA	TRBV15	TRBJ1-6	15	CATSRDGVLLSPLHF	TGTGCCACCAGCAGAGATGGGGTTCTTCTCTCACCCCTCCACTTT
TRBD1	NA	TRBV7-9	TRBJ1-4	15	CASGKTGYAGEKLFF	TGTGCCAGCGGAAAGACAGGGTATGCGGGTGAAAAACTGTTTTTT
NA	NA	TRBV2	TRBJ2-6	20	CASSGTLGASDNSGANVLTF	TGTGCCAGCAGTGGGACCCTCGGGGCTAGCGACAACTCTGGGGCCAACGTCCTGACTTTC
NA	few	TRBV27	TRBJ1-5	13	CASSLSPTQPQHF	TGTGCCAGCAGTTTATCCCCGACTCAGCCCCAGCATTTT
NA	NA	TRBV30	TRBJ2-3	13	CAWSVGRTDTQYF	TGTGCCTGGAGTGTAGGACGGACAGATACGCAGTATTTT
NA	NA	TRBV5-4	TRBJ1-1	11	CASSRGREAFF	TGTGCCAGCAGCCGAGGCCGGGAAGCTTTCTTT
NA	NA	TRBV4-1	TRBJ2-5	16	CASSQGGQLYQETQYF	TGCGCCAGCAGCCAGGGGGGACAGCTGTACCAAGAGACCCAGTACTTC
NA	NA	TRBV21-1	TRBJ1-2	16	CASSKARRESNYGYTF	TGTGCCAGCAGCAAAGCGCGGAGGGAATCCAACTATGGCTACACCTTC
TRBD2	NA	TRBV10-1	TRBJ2-3	14	CASIAGVGKDTQYF	TGCGCCAGCATAGCGGGAGTGGGGAAGGATACGCAGTATTTT
TRBD1	NA	TRBV18	TRBJ1-1	13	CASSPGTGVEAFF	TGTGCCAGCTCACCTGGGACAGGGGTTGAAGCTTTCTTT
NA	NA	TRBV15	TRBJ2-1	13	CATSPARVGEQFF	TGTGCCACCAGCCCTGCGAGGGTCGGTGAGCAGTTCTTC
TRBD1	once	TRBV27	TRBJ2-7	14	CASSWTGGQDEQYF	TGTGCCAGCAGTTGGACAGGGGGCCAAGACGAGCAGTACTTC
NA	NA	TRBV6-6	TRBJ2-3	13	CASRLAGADTQYF	TGTGCCAGCAGGTTGGCGGGCGCAGATACGCAGTATTTT
NA	once	TRBV19	TRBJ1-1	14	CASSIVQMNTEAFF	TGTGCCAGTAGTATAGTACAGATGAACACTGAAGCTTTCTTT
TRBD1	NA	TRBV5-1	TRBJ2-7	15	CASSSTGQATYEQYF	TGCGCCAGCAGCTCCACGGGACAGGCGACCTACGAGCAGTACTTC
NA	NA	TRBV6-5	TRBJ1-1	14	CASSENWENTEAFF	TGTGCCAGCAGTGAAAATTGGGAGAACACTGAAGCTTTCTTT
TRBD2	NA	TRBV7-2	TRBJ2-3	15	CASSRGGAGTDTQYF	TGTGCCAGCAGCCGCGGGGGGGCCGGCACAGATACGCAGTATTTT
NA	NA	TRBV28	TRBJ1-6	14	CASSLGGTNSPLHF	TGTGCCAGCAGTTTGGGGGGGACCAATTCACCCCTCCACTTT
NA	NA	TRBV7-9	TRBJ1-4	14	CASSLAGVNEKLFF	TGTGCCAGCAGCTTAGCAGGGGTTAATGAAAAACTGTTTTTT
NA	NA	TRBV9	TRBJ1-1	13	CASSVEGEGWAFF	TGTGCCAGCAGCGTAGAAGGGGAGGGCTGGGCTTTCTTT
NA	NA	TRBV18	TRBJ2-3	12	CASSPPQNTQYF	TGTGCCAGCTCACCCCCACAAAATACGCAGTATTTT
NA	NA	TRBV14	TRBJ2-5	14	CASSQDLIGGTQYF	TGTGCCAGCAGCCAAGATTTGATCGGGGGGACCCAGTACTTC
TRBD1	NA	TRBV27	TRBJ2-7	16	CASSLAGQGSSYEQYF	TGTGCCAGCAGTTTGGCAGGACAGGGGAGCTCCTACGAGCAGTACTTC
TRBD1	NA	TRBV28	TRBJ1-6	14	CASTFGQEYSPLHF	TGTGCCAGCACTTTCGGACAGGAGTATTCACCCCTCCACTTT
NA	NA	TRBV18	TRBJ1-4	17	CASSPGEQAHLEEKLFF	TGTGCCAGCTCACCTGGGGAACAGGCCCATCTAGAGGAAAAACTGTTTTTT
NA	once	TRBV15	TRBJ2-4	15	CATSLFDATKNIQYF	TGTGCCACCAGCCTCTTCGACGCAACCAAAAACATTCAGTACTTC